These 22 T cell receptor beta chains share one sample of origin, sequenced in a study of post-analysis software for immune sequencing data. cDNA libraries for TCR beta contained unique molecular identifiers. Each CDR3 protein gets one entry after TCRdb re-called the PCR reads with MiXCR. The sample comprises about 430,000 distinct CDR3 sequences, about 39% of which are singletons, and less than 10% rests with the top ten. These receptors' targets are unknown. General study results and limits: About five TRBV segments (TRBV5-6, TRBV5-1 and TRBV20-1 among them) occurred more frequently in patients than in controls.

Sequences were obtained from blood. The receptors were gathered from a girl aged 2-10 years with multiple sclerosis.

CDR3 sequence reads: CASSYAGDYYEQYF. DNA of the CDR3: TGTGCCAGCAGTTACGCGGGAGACTACTACGAGCAGTACTTC. This rearrangement joins TRBV6-6 to TRBJ2-7, with 7 bases matching TRBD2. Germline assignment: CDR1 MNHNY and CDR2 SVGAGI (reference sequence). J was trimmed by 3 bases and V by 2 bases; bases with no gene match: 4. The CDR3 contains 14 residues.

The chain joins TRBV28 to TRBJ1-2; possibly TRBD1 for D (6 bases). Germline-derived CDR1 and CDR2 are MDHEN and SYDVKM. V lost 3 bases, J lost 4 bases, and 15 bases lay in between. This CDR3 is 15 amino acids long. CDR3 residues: CASSFWRQVFYGYTF. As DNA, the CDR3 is TGTGCCAGCAGTTTCTGGCGACAGGTATTCTATGGCTACACCTTC.

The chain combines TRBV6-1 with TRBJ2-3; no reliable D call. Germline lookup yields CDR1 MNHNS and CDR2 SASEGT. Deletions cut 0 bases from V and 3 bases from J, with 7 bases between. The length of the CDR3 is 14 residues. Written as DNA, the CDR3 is TGTGCCAGCAGTGAAGCGGGCGGAACAGATACGCAGTATTTT. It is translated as CASSEAGGTDTQYF.

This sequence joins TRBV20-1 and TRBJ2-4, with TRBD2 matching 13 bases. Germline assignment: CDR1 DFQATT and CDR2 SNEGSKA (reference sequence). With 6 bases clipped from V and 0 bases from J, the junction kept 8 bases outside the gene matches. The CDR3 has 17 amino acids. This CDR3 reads CSAPGLAGSRAKNIQYF. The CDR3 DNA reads TGCAGTGCGCCGGGACTAGCGGGATCCCGAGCCAAAAACATTCAGTACTTC.

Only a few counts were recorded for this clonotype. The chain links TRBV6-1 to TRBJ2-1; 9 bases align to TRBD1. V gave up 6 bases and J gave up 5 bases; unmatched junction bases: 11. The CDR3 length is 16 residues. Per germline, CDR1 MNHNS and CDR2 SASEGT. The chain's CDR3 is CASRIPGQGFNNEQFF. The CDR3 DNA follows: TGTGCCAGCAGAATTCCGGGACAGGGCTTTAACAATGAGCAGTTCTTC.

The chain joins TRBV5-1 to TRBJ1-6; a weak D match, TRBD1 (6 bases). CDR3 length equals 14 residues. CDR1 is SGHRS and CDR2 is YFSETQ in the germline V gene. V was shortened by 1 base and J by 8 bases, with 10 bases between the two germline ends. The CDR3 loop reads CASSLFAGDSPLHF. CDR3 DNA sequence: TGCGCCAGCAGCTTGTTCGCAGGGGATTCACCCCTCCACTTT. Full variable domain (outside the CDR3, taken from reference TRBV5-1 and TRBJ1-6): KAGVTQTPRYLIKTRGQQVTLSCSPISGHRSVSWYQQTPGQGLQFLFEYFSETQRNKGNFPGRFSGRQFSNSRSEMNVSTLELGDSALYLCASSLFAGDSPLHFGNGTRLTVT.

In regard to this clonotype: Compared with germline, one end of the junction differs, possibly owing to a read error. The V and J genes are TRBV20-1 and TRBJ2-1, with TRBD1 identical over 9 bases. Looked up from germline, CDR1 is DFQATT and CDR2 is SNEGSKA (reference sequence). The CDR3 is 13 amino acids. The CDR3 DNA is TGCGGTGCTAGTTCCCAGACAGGGGGTAAACAGTTCTTC. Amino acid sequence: CGASSQTGGKQFF.

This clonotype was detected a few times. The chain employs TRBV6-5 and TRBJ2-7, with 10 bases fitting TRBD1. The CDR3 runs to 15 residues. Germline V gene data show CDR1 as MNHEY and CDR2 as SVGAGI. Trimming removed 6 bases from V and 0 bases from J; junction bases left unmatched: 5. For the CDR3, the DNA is TGTGCCAGCAGGACCGGGACAGGGGCCTCCTACGAGCAGTACTTC. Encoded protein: CASRTGTGASYEQYF.

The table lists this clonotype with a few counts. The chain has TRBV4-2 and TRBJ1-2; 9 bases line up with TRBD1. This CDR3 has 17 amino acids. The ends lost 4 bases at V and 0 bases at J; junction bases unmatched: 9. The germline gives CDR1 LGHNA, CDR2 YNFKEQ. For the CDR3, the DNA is TGTGCCAGCAGCCTTGACAGGGGGGACCGAGCTAACTATGGCTACACCTTC. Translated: CASSLDRGDRANYGYTF.

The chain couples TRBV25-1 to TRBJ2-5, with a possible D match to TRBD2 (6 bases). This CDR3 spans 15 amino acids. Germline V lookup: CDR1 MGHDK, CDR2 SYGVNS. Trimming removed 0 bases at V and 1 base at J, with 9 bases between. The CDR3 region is CASSEYLGGQETQYF. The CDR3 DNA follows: TGTGCCAGCAGTGAATATCTGGGGGGCCAAGAGACCCAGTACTTC.

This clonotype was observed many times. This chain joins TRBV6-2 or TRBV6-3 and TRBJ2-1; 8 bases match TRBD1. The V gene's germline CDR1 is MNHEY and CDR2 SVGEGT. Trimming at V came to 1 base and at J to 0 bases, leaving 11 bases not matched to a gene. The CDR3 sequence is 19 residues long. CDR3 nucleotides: TGTGCCAGCAGTTACTTATGGCAGGGGGCCTCCTACTCCTACAATGAGCAGTTCTTC. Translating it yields CASSYLWQGASYSYNEQFF.

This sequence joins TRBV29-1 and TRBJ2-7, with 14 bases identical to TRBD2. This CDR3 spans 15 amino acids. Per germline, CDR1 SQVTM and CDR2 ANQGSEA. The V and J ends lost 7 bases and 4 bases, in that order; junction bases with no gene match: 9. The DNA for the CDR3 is TGCAGCGCTGCATGGACTAGCGGGGGGAAGTACGAGCAGTACTTC. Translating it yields CSAAWTSGGKYEQYF.

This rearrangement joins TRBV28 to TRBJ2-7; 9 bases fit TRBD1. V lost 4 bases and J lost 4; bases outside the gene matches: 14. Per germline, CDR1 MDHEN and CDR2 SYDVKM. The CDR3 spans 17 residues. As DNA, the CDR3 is TGTGCCAGCAGTTCTAACCCCGGGACAGGGAATGGGTACGAGCAGTACTTC. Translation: CASSSNPGTGNGYEQYF.

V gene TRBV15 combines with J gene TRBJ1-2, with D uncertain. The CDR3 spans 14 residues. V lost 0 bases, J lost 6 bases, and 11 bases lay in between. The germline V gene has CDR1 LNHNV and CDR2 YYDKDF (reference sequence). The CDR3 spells CATSRDLNWHGYTF. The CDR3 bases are TGTGCCACCAGCAGAGATCTCAACTGGCATGGCTACACCTTC.

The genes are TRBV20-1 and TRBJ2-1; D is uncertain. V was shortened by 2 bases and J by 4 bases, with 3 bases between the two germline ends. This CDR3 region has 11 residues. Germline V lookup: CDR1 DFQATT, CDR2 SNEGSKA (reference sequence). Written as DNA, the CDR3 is TGCAGTGCTAGAACTTACAATGAGCAGTTCTTC. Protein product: CSARTYNEQFF.

The CDR3 loop is CASSYVLRGPILTQYF. CDR3 DNA: TGTGCCAGCAGTTACGTTCTCAGGGGGCCTATTCTTACGCAGTATTTT. The chain is built from TRBV6-5 and TRBJ2-3; 8 bases fit TRBD1. This CDR3 is built from 16 residues. Germline V gene lookup returns CDR1 MNHEY and CDR2 SVGAGI. V trimming: 2 bases; J trimming: 8 bases; junction bases outside the gene matches: 12.

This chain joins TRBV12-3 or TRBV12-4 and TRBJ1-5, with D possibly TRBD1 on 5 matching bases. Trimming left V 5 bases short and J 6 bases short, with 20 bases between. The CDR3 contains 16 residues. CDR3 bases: TGTGCCAGCAGTGGCCGGGTTCTGGCAGGGAGTCAGCCCCAGCATTTT. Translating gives CASSGRVLAGSQPQHF.

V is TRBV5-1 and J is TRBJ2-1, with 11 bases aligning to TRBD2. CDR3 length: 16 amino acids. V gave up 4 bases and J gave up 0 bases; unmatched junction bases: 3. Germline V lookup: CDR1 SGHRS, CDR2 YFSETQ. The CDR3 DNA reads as TGCGCCAGCAGCGCGGGACTAGCGGCCTCCTACAATGAGCAGTTCTTC. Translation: CASSAGLAASYNEQFF.

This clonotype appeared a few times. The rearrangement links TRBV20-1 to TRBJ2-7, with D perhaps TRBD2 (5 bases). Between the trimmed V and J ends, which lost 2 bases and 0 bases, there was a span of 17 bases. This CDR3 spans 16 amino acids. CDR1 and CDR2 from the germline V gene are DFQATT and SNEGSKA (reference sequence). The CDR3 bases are TGCAGTGCTAGACCCCCCGGGGTAGGCCTCTCCTACGAGCAGTACTTC. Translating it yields CSARPPGVGLSYEQYF.

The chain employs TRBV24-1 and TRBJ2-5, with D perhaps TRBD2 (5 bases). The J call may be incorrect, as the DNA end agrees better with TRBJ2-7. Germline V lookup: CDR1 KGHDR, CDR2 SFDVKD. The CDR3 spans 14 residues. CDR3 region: CATSRKGEGYEQYF. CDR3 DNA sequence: TGTGCCACCTCCAGGAAGGGAGAAGGCTACGAGCAGTACTTC.

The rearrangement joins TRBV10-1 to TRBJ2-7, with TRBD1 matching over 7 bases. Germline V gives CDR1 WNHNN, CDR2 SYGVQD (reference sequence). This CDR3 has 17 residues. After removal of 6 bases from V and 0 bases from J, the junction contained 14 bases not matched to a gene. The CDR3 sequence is CASSPGTVSRSSYEQYF. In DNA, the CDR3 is TGCGCCAGCAGCCCCGGGACAGTCTCCCGGAGCTCCTACGAGCAGTACTTC.

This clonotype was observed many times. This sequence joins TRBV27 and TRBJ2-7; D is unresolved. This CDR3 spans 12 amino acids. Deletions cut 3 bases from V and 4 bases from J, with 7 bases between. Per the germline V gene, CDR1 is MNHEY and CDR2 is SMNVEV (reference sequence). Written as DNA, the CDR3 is TGTGCCAGCAGTTTTAACGGGTACGAGCAGTACTTC. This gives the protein CASSFNGYEQYF.